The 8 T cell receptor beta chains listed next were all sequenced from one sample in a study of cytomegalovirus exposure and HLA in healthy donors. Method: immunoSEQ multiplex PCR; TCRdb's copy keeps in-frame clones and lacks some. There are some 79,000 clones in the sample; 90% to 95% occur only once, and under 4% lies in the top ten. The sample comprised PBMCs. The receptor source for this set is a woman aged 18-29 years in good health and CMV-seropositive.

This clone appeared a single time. DNA for the CDR3: TGTGCCAGCAGCTTAAGGCCAGGGCGAGAGTATGGCTACACCTTC. Residues: CASSLRPGREYGYTF. The V call is TRBV7-3, the J call TRBJ1-2, with a tentative D call TRBD1 (5 bases). This CDR3 spans 15 amino acids. Germline-derived CDR1 and CDR2 are SGHTA and FQGTGA. Trimming took off 1 base at V and 5 bases at J, with 14 bases between the two ends.

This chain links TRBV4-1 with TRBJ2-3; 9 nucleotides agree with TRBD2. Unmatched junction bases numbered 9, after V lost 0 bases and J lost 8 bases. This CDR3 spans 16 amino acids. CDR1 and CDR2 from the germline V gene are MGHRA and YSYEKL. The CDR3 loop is CASSQEYGGGAGTQYF. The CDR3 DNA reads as TGCGCCAGCAGCCAAGAATACGGCGGGGGGGCCGGTACGCAGTATTTT.

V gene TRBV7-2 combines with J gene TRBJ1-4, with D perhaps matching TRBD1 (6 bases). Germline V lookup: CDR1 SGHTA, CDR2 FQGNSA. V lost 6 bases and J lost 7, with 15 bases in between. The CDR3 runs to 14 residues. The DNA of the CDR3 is TGTGCCAGCAGTCCCACAGGGAGAGGTGAAAAACTGTTTTTT. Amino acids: CASSPTGRGEKLFF.

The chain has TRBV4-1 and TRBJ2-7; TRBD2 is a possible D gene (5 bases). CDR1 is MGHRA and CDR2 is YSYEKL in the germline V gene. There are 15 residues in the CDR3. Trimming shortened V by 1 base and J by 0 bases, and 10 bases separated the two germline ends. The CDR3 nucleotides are TGCGCCAGCAGCCAAGGACCGGGGTCCTCCTACGAGCAGTACTTC. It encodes CASSQGPGSSYEQYF.

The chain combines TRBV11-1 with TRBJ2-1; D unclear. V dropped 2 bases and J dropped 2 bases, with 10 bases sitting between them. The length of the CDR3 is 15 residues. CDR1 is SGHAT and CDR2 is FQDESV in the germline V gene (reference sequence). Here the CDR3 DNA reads TGTGCCAGCAGCTTATGGCCATCCCCCTACAATGAGCAGTTCTTC. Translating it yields CASSLWPSPYNEQFF.

The CDR3 is CSVPRGTEAFF. As DNA, the CDR3 is TGCAGCGTCCCTAGGGGCACTGAAGCTTTCTTT. The V call is TRBV29-1, the J call TRBJ1-1, with D possibly TRBD1 on 5 matching bases. This CDR3 has 11 residues. V lost 6 bases, J lost 4 bases, and 9 bases lay in between. CDR1 and CDR2 (germline): SQVTM, ANQGSEA.

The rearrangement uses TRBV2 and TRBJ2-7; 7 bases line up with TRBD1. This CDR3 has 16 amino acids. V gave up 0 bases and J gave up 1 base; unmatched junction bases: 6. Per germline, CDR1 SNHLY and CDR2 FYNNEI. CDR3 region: CASSEAGAGGSYEQYF. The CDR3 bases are TGTGCCAGCAGTGAAGCGGGGGCAGGGGGTTCCTACGAGCAGTACTTC.

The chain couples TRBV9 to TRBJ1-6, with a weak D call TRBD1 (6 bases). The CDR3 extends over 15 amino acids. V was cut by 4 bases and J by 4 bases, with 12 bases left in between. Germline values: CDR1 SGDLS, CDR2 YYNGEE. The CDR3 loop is CASSPTQGYNSPLHF. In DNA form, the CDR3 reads TGTGCCAGCAGCCCAACACAGGGATATAATTCACCCCTCCACTTT.